This entry features one T cell receptor (beta chain) sequence. The V and J ends lost 1 base and 5 bases, in that order; junction bases with no gene match: 11. CDR1 is SGHDN and CDR2 is FVKESK in the germline V gene. The CDR3 is 18 amino acids. The sample belongs to a study of technical replicates of blood from a few donors. The protocol was immunoSEQ multiplex PCR, while the TCRdb copy is restricted to in-frame clones and leaves out a portion. The sample comprises approximately 17,000 clones, 86% of which are singletons, and roughly 11% rests with the top ten. The chain is built from TRBV14 and TRBJ2-1; 10 bases map to TRBD2. The sequencing input was PBMCs. The clonotype was recovered from a human donor in good health. The CDR3 DNA follows: TGTGCCAGCAGCCAAGGACCCCCGGGACTAGCGTCCAACAATGAGCAGTTCTTC. It codes for CASSQGPPGLASNNEQFF.